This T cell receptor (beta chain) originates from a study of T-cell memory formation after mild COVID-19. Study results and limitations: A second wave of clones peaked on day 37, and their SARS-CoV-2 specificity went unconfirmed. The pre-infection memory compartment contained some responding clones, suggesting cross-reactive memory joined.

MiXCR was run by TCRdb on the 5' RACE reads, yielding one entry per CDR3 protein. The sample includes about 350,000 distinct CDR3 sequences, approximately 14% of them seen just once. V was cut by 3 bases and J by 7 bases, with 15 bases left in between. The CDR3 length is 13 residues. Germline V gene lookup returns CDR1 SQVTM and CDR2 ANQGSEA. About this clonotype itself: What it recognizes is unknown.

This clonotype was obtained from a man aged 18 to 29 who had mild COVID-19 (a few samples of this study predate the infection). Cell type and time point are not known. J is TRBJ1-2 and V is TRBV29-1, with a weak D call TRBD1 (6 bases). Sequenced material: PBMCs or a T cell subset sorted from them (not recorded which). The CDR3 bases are TGCAGCGTTGAGGGGCAGGGGCTTAGTGGCTACACCTTC. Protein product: CSVEGQGLSGYTF.